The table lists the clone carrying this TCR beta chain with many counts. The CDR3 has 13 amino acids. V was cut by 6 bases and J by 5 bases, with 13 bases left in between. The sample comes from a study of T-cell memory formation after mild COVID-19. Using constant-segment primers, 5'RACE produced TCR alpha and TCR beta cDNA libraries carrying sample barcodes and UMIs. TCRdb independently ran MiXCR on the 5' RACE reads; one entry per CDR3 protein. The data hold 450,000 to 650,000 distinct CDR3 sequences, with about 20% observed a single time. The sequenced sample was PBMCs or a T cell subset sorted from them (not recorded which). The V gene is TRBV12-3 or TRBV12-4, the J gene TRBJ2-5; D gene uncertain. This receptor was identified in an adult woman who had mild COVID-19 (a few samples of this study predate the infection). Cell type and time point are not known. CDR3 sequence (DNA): TGTGCCAGCAGCTCGACTGGTTCGGAGACCCAGTACTTC. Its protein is CASSSTGSETQYF.